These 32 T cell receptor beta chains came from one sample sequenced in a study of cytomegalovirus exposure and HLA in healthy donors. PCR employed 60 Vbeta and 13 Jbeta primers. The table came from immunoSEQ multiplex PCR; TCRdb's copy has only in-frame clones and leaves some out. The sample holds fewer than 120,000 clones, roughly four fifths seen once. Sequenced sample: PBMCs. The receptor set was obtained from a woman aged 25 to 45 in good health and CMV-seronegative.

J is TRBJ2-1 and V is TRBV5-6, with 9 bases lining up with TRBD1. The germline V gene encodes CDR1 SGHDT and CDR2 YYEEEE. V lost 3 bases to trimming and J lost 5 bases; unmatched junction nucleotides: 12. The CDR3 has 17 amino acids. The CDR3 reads CASSSLHRDRVHNEQFF. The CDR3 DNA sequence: TGTGCCAGCAGCTCACTCCACCGGGACAGGGTCCACAATGAGCAGTTCTTC.

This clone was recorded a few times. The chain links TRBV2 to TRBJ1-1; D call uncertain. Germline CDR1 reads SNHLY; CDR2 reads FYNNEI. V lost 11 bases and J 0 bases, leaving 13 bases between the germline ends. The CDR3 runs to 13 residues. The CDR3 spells CASCGPMNTEAFF. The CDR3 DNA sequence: TGTGCCTCGTGTGGGCCGATGAACACTGAAGCTTTCTTT.

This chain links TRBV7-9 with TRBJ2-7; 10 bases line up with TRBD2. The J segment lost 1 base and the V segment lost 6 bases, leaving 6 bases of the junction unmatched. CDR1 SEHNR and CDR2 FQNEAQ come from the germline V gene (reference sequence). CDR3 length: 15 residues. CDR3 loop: CASSFSGRSSYEQYF. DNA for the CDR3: TGTGCCAGCAGTTTTAGCGGGAGGAGTTCCTACGAGCAGTACTTC.

CDR3 DNA: TGTGCCAGCAGTTATCGGACAGGCTGGAATAATTCACCCCTCCACTTT. It codes for CASSYRTGWNNSPLHF. The V gene is TRBV6-5, the J gene TRBJ1-6, with 7 positions matching TRBD1. The ends lost 3 bases at V and 5 bases at J; junction bases unmatched: 7. The CDR3 spans 16 residues. CDR1 and CDR2 from the germline V gene are MNHEY and SVGAGI.

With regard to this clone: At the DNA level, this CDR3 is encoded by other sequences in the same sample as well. This chain's CDR3 is CASSPQGPYEQYF. The CDR3 region has the DNA TGTGCCAGCAGTCCACAGGGCCCCTACGAGCAGTACTTC. The chain joins TRBV5-8 to TRBJ2-7; D perhaps matches TRBD1 (6 bases). CDR1 and CDR2 (germline): SGHTS, YDEGEE. The CDR3 runs to 13 residues. V lost 5 bases and J lost 2, with 11 bases in between.

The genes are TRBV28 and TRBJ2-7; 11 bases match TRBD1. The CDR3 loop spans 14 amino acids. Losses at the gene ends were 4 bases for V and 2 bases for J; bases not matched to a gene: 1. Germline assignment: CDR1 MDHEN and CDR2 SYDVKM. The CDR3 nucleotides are TGTGCCAGCAGTTGGGGACAGGGGGCCTACGAGCAGTACTTC. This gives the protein CASSWGQGAYEQYF.

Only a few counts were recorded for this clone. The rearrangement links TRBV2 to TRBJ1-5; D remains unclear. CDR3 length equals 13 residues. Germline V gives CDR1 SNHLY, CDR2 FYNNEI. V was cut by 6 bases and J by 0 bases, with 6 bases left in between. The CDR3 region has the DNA TGTGCCAGCAGGGACTATAGCAATCAGCCCCAGCATTTT. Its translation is CASRDYSNQPQHF.

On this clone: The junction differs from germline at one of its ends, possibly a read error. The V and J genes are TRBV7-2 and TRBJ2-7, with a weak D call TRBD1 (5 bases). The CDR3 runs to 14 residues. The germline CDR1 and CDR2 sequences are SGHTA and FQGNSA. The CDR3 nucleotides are TGTGCCAGCAGCTTAGCCTCAGGGTCCTACCAGCAGTACTTC. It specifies CASSLASGSYQQYF.

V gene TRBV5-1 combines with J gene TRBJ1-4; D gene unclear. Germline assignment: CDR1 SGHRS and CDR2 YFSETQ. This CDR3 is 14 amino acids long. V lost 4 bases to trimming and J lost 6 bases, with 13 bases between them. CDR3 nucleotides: TGCGCCAGCAGCCCAGAAACGCCCCATGAAAAACTGTTTTTT. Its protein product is CASSPETPHEKLFF.

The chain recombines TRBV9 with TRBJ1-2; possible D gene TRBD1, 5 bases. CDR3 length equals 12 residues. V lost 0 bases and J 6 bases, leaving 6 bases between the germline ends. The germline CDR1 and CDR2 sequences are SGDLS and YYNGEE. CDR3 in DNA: TGTGCCAGCAGCGTAGCAGGGAATGGCTACACCTTC. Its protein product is CASSVAGNGYTF.

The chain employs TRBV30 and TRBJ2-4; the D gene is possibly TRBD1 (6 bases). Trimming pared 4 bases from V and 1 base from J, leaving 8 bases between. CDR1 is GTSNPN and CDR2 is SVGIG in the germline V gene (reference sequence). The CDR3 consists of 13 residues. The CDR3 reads CAWKGVAKNIQYF. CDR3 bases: TGTGCCTGGAAGGGGGTGGCCAAAAACATTCAGTACTTC. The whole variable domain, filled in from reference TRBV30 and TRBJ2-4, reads SQTIHQWPATLVQPVGSPLSLECTVEGTSNPNLYWYRQAAGRGLQLLFYSVGIGQISSEVPQNLSASRPQDRQFILSSKKLLLSDSGFYLCAWKGVAKNIQYFGAGTRLSVL.

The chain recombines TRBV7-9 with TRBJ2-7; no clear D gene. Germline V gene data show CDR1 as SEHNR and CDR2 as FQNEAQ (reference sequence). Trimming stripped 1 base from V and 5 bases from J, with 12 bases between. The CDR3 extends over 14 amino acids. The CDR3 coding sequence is TGTGCCAGCAGCTTAGGCGCCAGGCAAAACGAGCAGTACTTC. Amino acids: CASSLGARQNEQYF.

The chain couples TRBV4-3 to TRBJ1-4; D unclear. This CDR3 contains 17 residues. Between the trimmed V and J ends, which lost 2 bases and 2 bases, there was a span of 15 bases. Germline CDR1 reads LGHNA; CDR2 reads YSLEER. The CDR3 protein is CASSQLQITATNEKLFF. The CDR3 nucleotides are TGCGCCAGCAGCCAACTACAGATTACGGCTACTAATGAAAAACTGTTTTTT.

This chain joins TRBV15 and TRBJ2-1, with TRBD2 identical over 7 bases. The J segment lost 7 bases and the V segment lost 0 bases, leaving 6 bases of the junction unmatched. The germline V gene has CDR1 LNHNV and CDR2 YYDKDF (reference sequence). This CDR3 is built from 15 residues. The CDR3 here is CATSRDSGGMNEQFF. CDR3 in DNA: TGTGCCACCAGCAGAGATTCGGGAGGAATGAATGAGCAGTTCTTC.

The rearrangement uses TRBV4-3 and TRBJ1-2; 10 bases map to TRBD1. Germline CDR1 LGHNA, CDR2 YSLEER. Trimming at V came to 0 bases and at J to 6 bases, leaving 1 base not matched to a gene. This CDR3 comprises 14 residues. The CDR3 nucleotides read TGCGCCAGCAGCCAAGACGGGACAGGGGATGGCTACACCTTC. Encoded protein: CASSQDGTGDGYTF.

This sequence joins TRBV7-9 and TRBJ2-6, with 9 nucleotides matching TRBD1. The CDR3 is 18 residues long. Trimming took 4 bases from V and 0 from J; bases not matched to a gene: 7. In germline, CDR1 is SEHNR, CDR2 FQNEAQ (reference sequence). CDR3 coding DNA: TGTGCCAGCAGCTCTGCGGGACAGGGCCCCTCTGGGGCCAACGTCCTGACTTTC. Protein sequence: CASSSAGQGPSGANVLTF.

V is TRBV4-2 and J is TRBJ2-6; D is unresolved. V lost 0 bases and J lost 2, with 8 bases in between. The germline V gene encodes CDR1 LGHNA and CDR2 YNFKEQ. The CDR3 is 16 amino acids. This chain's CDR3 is CASSQETGTGANVLTF. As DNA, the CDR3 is TGTGCCAGCAGCCAAGAAACGGGTACTGGGGCCAACGTCCTGACTTTC.

CDR3 in amino acids: CASKATGLTGTDTQYF. CDR3 DNA: TGTGCCAGCAAGGCTACAGGGTTGACGGGCACAGATACGCAGTATTTT. The chain recombines TRBV2 with TRBJ2-3; D perhaps matches TRBD1 (6 bases). From germline, CDR1 is SNHLY and CDR2 FYNNEI. CDR3 length: 16 residues. V lost 7 bases to trimming and J lost 1 base, with 18 bases between them.

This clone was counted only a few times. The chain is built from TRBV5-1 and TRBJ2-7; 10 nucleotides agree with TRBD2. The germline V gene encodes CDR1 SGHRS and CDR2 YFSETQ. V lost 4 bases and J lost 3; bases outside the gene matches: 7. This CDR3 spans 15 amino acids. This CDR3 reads CASSLTSGTSYEQYF. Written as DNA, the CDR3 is TGCGCCAGCAGCCTTACTAGCGGGACTAGCTACGAGCAGTACTTC. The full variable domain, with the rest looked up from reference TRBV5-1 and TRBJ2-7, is KAGVTQTPRYLIKTRGQQVTLSCSPISGHRSVSWYQQTPGQGLQFLFEYFSETQRNKGNFPGRFSGRQFSNSRSEMNVSTLELGDSALYLCASSLTSGTSYEQYFGPGTRLTVT.

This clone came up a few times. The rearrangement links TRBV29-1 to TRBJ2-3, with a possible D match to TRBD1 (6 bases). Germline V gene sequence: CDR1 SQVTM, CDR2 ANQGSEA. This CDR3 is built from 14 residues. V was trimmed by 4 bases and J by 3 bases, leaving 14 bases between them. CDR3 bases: TGCAGCGTTGGGGAAACAGGGTTGACAGATACGCAGTATTTT. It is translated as CSVGETGLTDTQYF.

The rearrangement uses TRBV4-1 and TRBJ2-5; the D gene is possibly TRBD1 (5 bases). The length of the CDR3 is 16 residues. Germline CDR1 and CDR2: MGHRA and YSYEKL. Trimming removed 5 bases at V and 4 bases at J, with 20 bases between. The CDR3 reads CASSASAQGLVETQYF. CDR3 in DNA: TGCGCCAGCAGCGCGAGCGCCCAGGGCCTGGTAGAGACCCAGTACTTC.

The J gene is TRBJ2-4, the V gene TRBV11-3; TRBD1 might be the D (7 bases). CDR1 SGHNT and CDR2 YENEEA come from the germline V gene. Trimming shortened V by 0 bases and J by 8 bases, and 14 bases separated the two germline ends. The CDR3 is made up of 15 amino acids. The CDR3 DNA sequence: TGTGCCAGCAGCTTAGAGCAGGGGGACTCTCACATTCAGTACTTC. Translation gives CASSLEQGDSHIQYF.

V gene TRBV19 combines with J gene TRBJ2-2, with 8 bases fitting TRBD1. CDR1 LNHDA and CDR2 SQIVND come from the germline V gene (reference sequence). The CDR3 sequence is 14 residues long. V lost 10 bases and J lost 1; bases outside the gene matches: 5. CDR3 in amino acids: CATLGTGNTGELFF. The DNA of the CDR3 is TGTGCCACCTTAGGGACAGGGAACACCGGGGAGCTGTTTTTT.

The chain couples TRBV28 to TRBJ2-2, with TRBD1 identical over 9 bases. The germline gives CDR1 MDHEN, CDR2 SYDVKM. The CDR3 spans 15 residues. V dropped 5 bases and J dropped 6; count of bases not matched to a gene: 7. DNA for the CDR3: TGTGCCAGCAGTCTGCGGGACAGGGTGGCCGGGGAGCTGTTTTTT. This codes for CASSLRDRVAGELFF.

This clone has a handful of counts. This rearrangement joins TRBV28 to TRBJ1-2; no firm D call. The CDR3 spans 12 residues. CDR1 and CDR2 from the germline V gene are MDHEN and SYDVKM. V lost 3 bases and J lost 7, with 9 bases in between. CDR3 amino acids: CASSFRPAGYTF. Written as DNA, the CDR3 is TGTGCCAGCAGTTTCAGGCCAGCTGGCTACACCTTC.

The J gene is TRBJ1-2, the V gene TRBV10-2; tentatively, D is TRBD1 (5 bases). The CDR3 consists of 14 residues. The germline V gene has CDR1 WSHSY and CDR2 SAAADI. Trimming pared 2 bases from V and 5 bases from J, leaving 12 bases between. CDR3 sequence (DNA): TGCGCCAGCAGTGAGCCTTTGGGGGGTTATGGCTACACCTTC. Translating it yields CASSEPLGGYGYTF.

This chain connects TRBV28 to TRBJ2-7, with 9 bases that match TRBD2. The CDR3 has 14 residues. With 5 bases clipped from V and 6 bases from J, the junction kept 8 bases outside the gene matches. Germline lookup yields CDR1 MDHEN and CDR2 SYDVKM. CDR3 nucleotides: TGTGCCAGCAGTCCACCGACTAGCGGACCCGAGCAGTACTTC. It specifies CASSPPTSGPEQYF.

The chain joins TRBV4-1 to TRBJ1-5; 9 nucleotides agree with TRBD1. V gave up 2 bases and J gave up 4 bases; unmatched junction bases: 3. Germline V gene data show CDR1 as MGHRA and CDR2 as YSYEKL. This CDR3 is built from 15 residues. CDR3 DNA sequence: TGCGCCAGCAGCCAAACCGGGACAGGGAATCAGCCCCAGCATTTT. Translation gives CASSQTGTGNQPQHF.

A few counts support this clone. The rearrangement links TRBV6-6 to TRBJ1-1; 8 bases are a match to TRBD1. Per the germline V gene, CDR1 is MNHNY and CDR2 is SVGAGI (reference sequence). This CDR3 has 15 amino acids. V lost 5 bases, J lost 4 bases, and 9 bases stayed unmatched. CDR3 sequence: CASSKHRGTGTEAFF. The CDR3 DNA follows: TGTGCCAGCAGTAAACACAGGGGGACTGGCACTGAAGCTTTCTTT.

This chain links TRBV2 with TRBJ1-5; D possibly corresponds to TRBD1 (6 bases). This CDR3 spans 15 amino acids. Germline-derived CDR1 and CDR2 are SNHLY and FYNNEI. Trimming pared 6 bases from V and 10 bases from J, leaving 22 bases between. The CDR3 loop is CASRSVRDKYRPQHF. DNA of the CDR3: TGTGCCAGCAGGAGTGTCCGGGACAAATATCGACCCCAGCATTTT.

Here the CDR3 reads CASSQDPYEQYF. CDR3 nucleotides: TGTGCCAGCAGCCAGGATCCCTACGAGCAGTACTTC. The rearrangement uses TRBV12-1 and TRBJ2-7; the table's D call TRBD1 went unverified against the DNA. TRBV12-1 is shown as a pseudogene. The CDR3 loop spans 12 amino acids.

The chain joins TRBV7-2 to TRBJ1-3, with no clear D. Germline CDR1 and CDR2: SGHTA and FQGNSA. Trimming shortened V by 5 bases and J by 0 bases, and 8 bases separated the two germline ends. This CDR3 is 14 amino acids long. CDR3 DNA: TGTGCCAGCAGCCGAGACACCTCTGGAAACACCATATATTTT. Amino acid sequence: CASSRDTSGNTIYF. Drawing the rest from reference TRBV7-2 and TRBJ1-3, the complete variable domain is GAGVSQSPSNKVTEKGKDVELRCDPISGHTALYWYRQSLGQGLEFLIYFQGNSAPDKSGLPSDRFSAERTGGSVSTLTIQRTQQEDSAVYLCASSRDTSGNTIYFGEGSWLTVV.